This TCR beta chain was retrieved from a study of blood T cell repertoires in COVID-19. Generated by immunoSEQ multiplex PCR, the TCRdb table keeps only in-frame clones and is missing some. The sample shows under 350,000 clones, 89% of them seen only once. The V gene lost 7 bases and the J gene lost 5 bases, with 10 bases spanning the gap. The CDR3 length is 12 residues. Germline values: CDR1 SGDLS, CDR2 YYNGEE. In terms of age and location, participants ranged from roughly 18 to 90 years and lived in about two dozen US areas. Two negative PCRs, clearance, or symptom resolution had been documented for recovered Cohort 3 donors.

Sequencing was performed on PBMCs or T cells enriched from blood (not recorded which). The V call is TRBV9, the J call TRBJ1-5; D is undetermined. The source is a woman in her sixties who had recovered from COVID-19. CDR3 loop: CASGPEHQPQHF. In DNA, the CDR3 is TGTGCCAGCGGGCCAGAACATCAGCCCCAGCATTTT.